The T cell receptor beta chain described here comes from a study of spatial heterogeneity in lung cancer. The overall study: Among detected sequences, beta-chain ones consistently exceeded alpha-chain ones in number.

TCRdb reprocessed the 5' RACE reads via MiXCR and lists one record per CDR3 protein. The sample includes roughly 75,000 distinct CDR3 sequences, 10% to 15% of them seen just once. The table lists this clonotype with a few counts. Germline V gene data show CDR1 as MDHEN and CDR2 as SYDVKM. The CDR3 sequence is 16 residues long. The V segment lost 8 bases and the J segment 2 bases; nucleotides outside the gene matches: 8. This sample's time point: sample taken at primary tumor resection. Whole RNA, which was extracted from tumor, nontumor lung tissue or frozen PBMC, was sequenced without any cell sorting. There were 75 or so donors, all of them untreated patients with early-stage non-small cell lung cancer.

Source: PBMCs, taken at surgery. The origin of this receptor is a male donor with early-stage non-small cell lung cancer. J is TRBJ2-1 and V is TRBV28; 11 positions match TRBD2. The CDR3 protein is CASVAGGPRAYNEQFF. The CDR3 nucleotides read TGTGCCAGCGTAGCGGGAGGGCCTAGGGCCTACAATGAGCAGTTCTTC.